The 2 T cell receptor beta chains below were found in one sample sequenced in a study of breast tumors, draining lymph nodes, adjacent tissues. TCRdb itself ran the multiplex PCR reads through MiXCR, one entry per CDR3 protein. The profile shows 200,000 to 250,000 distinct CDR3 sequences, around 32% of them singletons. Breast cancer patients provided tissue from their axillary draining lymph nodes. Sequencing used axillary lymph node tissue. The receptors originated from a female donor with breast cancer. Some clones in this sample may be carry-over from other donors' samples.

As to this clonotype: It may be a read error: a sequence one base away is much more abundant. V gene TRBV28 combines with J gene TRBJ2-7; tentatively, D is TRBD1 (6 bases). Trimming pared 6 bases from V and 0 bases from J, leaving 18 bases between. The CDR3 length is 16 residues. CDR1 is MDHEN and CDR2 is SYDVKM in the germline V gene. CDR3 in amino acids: CASSLDPAGVSYEQYF. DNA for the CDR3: TGTGCCAGCAGCCTAGACCCGGCAGGGGTCTCCTACGAGCAGTACTTC.

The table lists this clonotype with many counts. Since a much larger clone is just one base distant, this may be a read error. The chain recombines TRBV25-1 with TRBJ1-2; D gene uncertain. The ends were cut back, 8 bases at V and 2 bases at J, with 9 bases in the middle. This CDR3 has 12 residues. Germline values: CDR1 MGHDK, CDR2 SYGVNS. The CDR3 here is CASGADNYGYTF. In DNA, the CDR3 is TGTGCCAGCGGTGCGGACAACTATGGCTACACCTTC.